This T cell receptor beta chain is from a study of cytomegalovirus exposure and HLA in healthy donors. CDR3 length: 14 amino acids. Between the trimmed V and J ends, which lost 1 base and 5 bases, there was a span of 10 bases. CDR1 SGHNT and CDR2 YYREEE come from the germline V gene (reference sequence). It was with 60 Vbeta and 13 Jbeta primers that the PCR ran. Sequencing was performed with immunoSEQ multiplex PCR; in TCRdb, only in-frame clones are kept and a portion is missing. Found here are about 85,000 clones, about 72% of them singletons; the top ten hold about 2.1%. This TCR derives from a man aged 25 to 45 in good health and CMV-seronegative. The genes are TRBV5-4 and TRBJ1-3; D gene ambiguous. Source material: PBMCs. The CDR3, as DNA: TGTGCCAGCAGCTTGTGGGAGACCAGAAACACCATATATTTT. Residues: CASSLWETRNTIYF.